This TCR beta chain came from a study of blood T cell repertoires in COVID-19. Study summary: Sites in the United States, Italy and Spain provided acute and convalescent COVID-19 samples. PBMCs, B-cell-depleted T cells, or T cells were the source of the cDNA or gDNA that made up the material.

Profiling relied on immunoSEQ multiplex PCR, and the TCRdb table lists in-frame clones only, not all of them. This sample has 230,000 or so clones, with 80% to 90% found just once. The length of the CDR3 is 14 residues. V was cut by 5 bases and J by 5 bases, with 16 bases left in between. The germline V gene encodes CDR1 SGHRS and CDR2 YFSETQ. Sequencing was carried out using peripheral blood. The clonotype comes from a woman aged 40-49 years who had recovered from COVID-19. The chain combines TRBV5-1 with TRBJ1-1; D unresolved. The CDR3 DNA follows: TGCGCCAGCAGGGCACTTCGACAACGAACTGAAGCTTTCTTT. Amino acids: CASRALRQRTEAFF.